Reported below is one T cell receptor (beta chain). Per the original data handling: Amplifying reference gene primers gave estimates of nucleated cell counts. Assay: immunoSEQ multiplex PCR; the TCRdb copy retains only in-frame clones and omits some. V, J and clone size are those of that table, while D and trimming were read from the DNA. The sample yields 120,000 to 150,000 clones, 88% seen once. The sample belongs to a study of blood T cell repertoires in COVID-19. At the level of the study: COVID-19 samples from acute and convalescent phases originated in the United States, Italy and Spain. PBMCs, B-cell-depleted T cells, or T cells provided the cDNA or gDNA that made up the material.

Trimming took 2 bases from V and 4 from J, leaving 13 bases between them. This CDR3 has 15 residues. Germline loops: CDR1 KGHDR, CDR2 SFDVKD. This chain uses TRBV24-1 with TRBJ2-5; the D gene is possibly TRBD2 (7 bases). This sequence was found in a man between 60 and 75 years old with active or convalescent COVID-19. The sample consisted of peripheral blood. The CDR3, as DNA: TGTGCCACCAGTGATTCCCGGGGGGCGGGAGAGACCCAGTACTTC. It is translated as CATSDSRGAGETQYF.